A selection of T cell receptor beta chains follows, all from one sample in a study of graft-versus-host responses after intestinal transplantation. Antigens of these TCRs are unknown. The assay was immunoSEQ multiplex PCR, and TCRdb's table has in-frame clones only and misses some. The table includes around 100,000 clones, approximately 93% detected once. The sample in question was unstimulated CD8+ T cells sorted from spleen or lymph node cells, obtained before intestinal transplant. Source of these receptors: a human donor who received an intestinal transplant. Each CDR3 is given with its conserved first and last residue. A D gene is named only where the DNA matches it firmly. Clone size is not always given. Where it is, it says once, few, many or a class for expanded clones.

J,size,D,V,CDR3,DNA
TRBJ1-1,.,.,TRBV27,CASSLSENTEAFF,TGTGCCAGCAGTTTATCAGAAAACACTGAAGCTTTCTTT
TRBJ1-2,.,TRBD1,TRBV7-6,CASSPHPRGTVANYGYTF,TGTGCCAGCAGCCCTCACCCCCGTGGGACAGTAGCTAACTATGGCTACACCTTC
TRBJ1-1,.,TRBD1,TRBV18,CASSTGGGYTEAFF,TGTGCCAGCTCTACAGGGGGGGGGTACACTGAAGCTTTCTTT
TRBJ2-7,.,TRBD2,TRBV27,CASTSSSGSYEQYF,TGTGCCAGCACTTCCTCTAGCGGCTCCTACGAGCAGTACTTC
TRBJ2-1,.,TRBD2,TRBV9,CASSVFETSGGDEQFF,TGTGCCAGCAGCGTATTCGAGACTAGCGGGGGGGATGAGCAGTTCTTC
TRBJ2-7,.,TRBD2,TRBV5-1,CASSFGGKDYEQYF,TGCGCCAGCAGCTTCGGGGGGAAGGACTACGAGCAGTACTTC
TRBJ2-5,.,.,TRBV21-1,CASSKIPSGEETQYF,TGTGCCAGCAGCAAAATCCCTAGCGGGGAAGAGACCCAGTACTTC
TRBJ2-7,.,.,TRBV14,CASSQVSTAHYEQYF,TGTGCCAGCAGCCAAGTCTCAACCGCCCACTACGAGCAGTACTTC
TRBJ1-2,once,.,TRBV4-2,CASSPTRFNYGYTF,TGTGCCAGCAGCCCTACCAGGTTTAACTATGGCTACACCTTC
TRBJ2-2,.,.,TRBV7-9,CASSLGSSAGELFF,TGTGCCAGCAGCTTAGGTAGTTCAGCCGGGGAGCTGTTTTTT
TRBJ1-3,.,TRBD1,TRBV4-1,CASSQEDRGEGNTIYF,TGCGCCAGCAGCCAAGAAGACAGGGGAGAAGGAAACACCATATATTTT
TRBJ2-5,.,.,TRBV4-1,CASSQRWPAESNVGETQYF,TGCGCCAGCAGCCAAAGGTGGCCGGCGGAATCAAACGTGGGAGAGACCCAGTACTTC
TRBJ2-7,.,.,TRBV7-9,CASSTGTLYYEQYF,TGTGCCAGCAGCACGGGGACACTCTATTACGAGCAGTACTTC
TRBJ1-6,.,.,TRBV6-1,CASSEGEERDLHF,TGTGCCAGCAGTGAAGGGGAGGAAAGGGACCTCCACTTT
TRBJ2-2,.,TRBD1,TRBV15,CATSRDRNTGELFF,TGTGCCACCAGCCGGGACAGGAACACCGGGGAGCTGTTTTTT
TRBJ2-6,.,.,TRBV27,CASSPNAFSGANVLTF,TGTGCCAGCAGCCCAAACGCGTTTTCTGGGGCCAACGTCCTGACTTTC
TRBJ1-1,.,TRBD1,TRBV9,CASSATGSAEAFF,TGTGCCAGCAGCGCGACAGGGTCCGCTGAAGCTTTCTTT
TRBJ2-1,.,.,TRBV5-6,CASSLGRGNEQFF,TGTGCCAGCAGCTTGGGCAGAGGCAATGAGCAGTTCTTC
TRBJ1-2,.,.,TRBV19,CASQGQGISYTF,TGTGCCAGTCAGGGTCAGGGGATTAGCTACACCTTC
TRBJ2-5,.,TRBD2,TRBV9,CASSVQWGAREAQYF,TGTGCCAGCAGCGTGCAGTGGGGGGCGCGGGAGGCCCAGTACTTC
TRBJ2-5,.,.,TRBV11-3,CASSLPVRGEETQYF,TGTGCCAGCAGCTTACCCGTGAGGGGGGAAGAGACCCAGTACTTC
TRBJ1-2,.,.,TRBV2,CASSEAGGQKGGYTF,TGTGCCAGCAGTGAAGCGGGGGGGCAAAAGGGTGGCTACACCTTC
TRBJ2-1,.,TRBD2,TRBV9,CASSDSGGLPNNEQFF,TGTGCCAGCAGCGACTCGGGGGGGCTCCCAAACAATGAGCAGTTCTTC
TRBJ1-5,.,.,TRBV2,CASKPGFSNQPQHF,TGTGCCAGCAAACCAGGGTTTTCTAATCAGCCCCAGCATTTT
TRBJ1-1,.,TRBD1,TRBV7-3,CASSQYGQGTEAFF,TGTGCCAGCAGCCAGTACGGACAGGGTACTGAAGCTTTCTTT
TRBJ1-4,.,.,TRBV7-9,CASSAQVQGTNEKLFF,TGTGCCAGCAGCGCACAGGTACAGGGTACTAATGAAAAACTGTTTTTT